The 27 T cell receptor beta chains presented below share a single source sample, sequenced in a study of blood T cells in healthy people across ages. Through a sample-barcoded 5' primer and a J-beta primer mix, a second PCR was run for about 7 to 12 cycles. TCRdb reprocessed the 5' RACE reads with MiXCR, giving one entry per CDR3 protein. The sample yields fewer than 1.5 million distinct CDR3 sequences, 40% to 50% seen once. The sample taken for sequencing was blood. The source is a woman aged 18-29 years in good health.

This chain links TRBV4-1 with TRBJ1-5; no clear D. V lost 0 bases and J lost 3, with 15 bases in between. CDR1 and CDR2 from the germline V gene are MGHRA and YSYEKL. There are 17 residues in the CDR3. The CDR3 loop is CASSQEGTALNNQPQHF. In DNA form, the CDR3 reads TGCGCCAGCAGCCAAGAAGGCACCGCCCTCAACAATCAGCCCCAGCATTTT.

The rearrangement uses TRBV20-1 and TRBJ1-3; D ambiguous. This CDR3 is built from 11 residues. Germline CDR1 reads DFQATT; CDR2 reads SNEGSKA (reference sequence). V shed 3 bases and J shed 2 bases, with 2 bases lying between them. CDR3 nucleotide sequence: TGCAGTGCTAGTACTGGAAACACCATATATTTT. Encoded protein: CSASTGNTIYF.

This sequence joins TRBV5-1 and TRBJ1-2, with D unresolved. The germline V gene encodes CDR1 SGHRS and CDR2 YFSETQ. Trimming pared 2 bases from V and 3 bases from J, leaving 11 bases between. The length of the CDR3 is 14 residues. CDR3 sequence reads: CASSLEGYDYGYTF. In DNA, the CDR3 is TGCGCCAGCAGCTTAGAAGGGTATGACTATGGCTACACCTTC.

This clonotype was detected a few times. The chain carries TRBV3-1 and TRBJ1-2; D is ambiguous. Germline CDR1 and CDR2: LGHDT and YNNKEL (reference sequence). Trimming took off 1 base at V and 7 bases at J, with 16 bases between the two ends. The CDR3 spans 15 residues. The chain's CDR3 is CASSQGGSGHGGYTF. DNA for the CDR3: TGTGCCAGCAGCCAAGGCGGAAGTGGGCATGGTGGCTACACCTTC.

This chain links TRBV6-1 with TRBJ2-7; 12 nucleotides line up with TRBD2. The CDR3 extends over 18 amino acids. Germline V gene sequence: CDR1 MNHNS, CDR2 SASEGT. V dropped 5 bases and J dropped 2; count of bases not matched to a gene: 13. DNA for the CDR3: TGTGCCAGCAGTAGGACCTTACCTAGCGGGGGGGAAGCCTACGAGCAGTACTTC. Protein product: CASSRTLPSGGEAYEQYF.

This clonotype was found a few times. V usage is TRBV11-2 and J usage is TRBJ1-1, with 8 positions matching TRBD1. The CDR3 is 17 amino acids. From germline, CDR1 is SGHAT and CDR2 FQNNGV. With 4 bases clipped from V and 1 base from J, the junction kept 11 bases outside the gene matches. The CDR3 region is CASSSGQGLDRNTEAFF. In nucleotides, the CDR3 is TGTGCCAGCAGCTCTGGACAGGGTCTTGATAGGAACACTGAAGCTTTCTTT.

The chain joins TRBV18 to TRBJ1-4, with D hard to call. The V gene's germline CDR1 is KGHSH and CDR2 LQKENI. Deletions cut 5 bases from V and 6 bases from J, with 13 bases between. The CDR3 length is 14 residues. Here the CDR3 DNA reads TGTGCCAGCTCATCCATGAGAACCGATGAAAAACTGTTTTTT. Residues: CASSSMRTDEKLFF.

This sequence joins TRBV5-1 and TRBJ1-1; tentative D call: TRBD1 (5 bases). With 4 bases removed from V and 0 bases from J, the gap between germline ends came to 13 bases. There are 15 residues in the CDR3. The germline CDR1 and CDR2 sequences are SGHRS and YFSETQ. CDR3 residues: CASSGGDALNTEAFF. The DNA of the CDR3 is TGCGCCAGCAGCGGAGGGGACGCTTTGAACACTGAAGCTTTCTTT.

The chain employs TRBV7-9 and TRBJ2-3, with a tentative D call TRBD2 (7 bases). Germline lookup yields CDR1 SEHNR and CDR2 FQNEAQ (reference sequence). Trimming took off 11 bases at V and 3 bases at J, with 24 bases between the two ends. The CDR3 totals 16 residues. CDR3 protein: CAAPEGGYEWTDTQYF. The CDR3 DNA reads as TGTGCCGCACCTGAGGGGGGGTACGAATGGACAGATACGCAGTATTTT.

The genes are TRBV6-1 and TRBJ2-6; 9 nucleotides align to TRBD1. Trimming at V came to 1 base and at J to 1 base, leaving 8 bases not matched to a gene. Per germline, CDR1 MNHNS and CDR2 SASEGT. This CDR3 has 19 residues. DNA for the CDR3: TGTGCCAGCAGTGAAGTGCCGGGACAGGGTGGATCTGGGGCCAACGTCCTGACTTTC. This codes for CASSEVPGQGGSGANVLTF.

Details on this clonotype: A read error may account for a junction end that differs from germline. The chain uses TRBV20-1 and TRBJ2-5; 8 nucleotides line up with TRBD2. Germline V gives CDR1 DFQATT, CDR2 SNEGSKA (reference sequence). This CDR3 region has 15 residues. In nucleotides, the CDR3 is TGCAGTGCTAGAGAGGGAAGATCAGCGGGAGAGGCCCAGTACTTC. Residues: CSAREGRSAGEAQYF.

The sample holds a few counts of this clonotype. The genes are TRBV6-5 and TRBJ2-3, with a weak D call TRBD2 (6 bases). Germline V CDR1 and CDR2: MNHEY, SVGAGI. The CDR3 consists of 15 residues. With 4 bases removed from V and 8 bases from J, the gap between germline ends came to 19 bases. CDR3 sequence reads: CASSFLPGASGTQYF. The CDR3 bases are TGTGCCAGCAGTTTCCTCCCGGGAGCCAGTGGTACGCAGTATTTT.

This clonotype has only a few counts. The chain joins TRBV12-3 or TRBV12-4 to TRBJ2-1, with TRBD2 matching over 11 bases. With 4 bases clipped from V and 3 bases from J, the junction kept 8 bases outside the gene matches. This CDR3 comprises 17 residues. The CDR3 bases are TGTGCCAGCAGTTCTGGGGGACTAGCGGAGAACTACAATGAGCAGTTCTTC. The encoded protein is CASSSGGLAENYNEQFF.

The rearrangement joins TRBV5-1 to TRBJ2-5; D gene uncertain. CDR1 is SGHRS and CDR2 is YFSETQ in the germline V gene. This CDR3 spans 15 amino acids. Trimming left V 4 bases short and J 3 bases short, with 16 bases between. CDR3 sequence: CASSRSPGPKETQYF. The CDR3 coding sequence is TGCGCCAGCAGCCGAAGTCCCGGGCCAAAAGAGACCCAGTACTTC.

The chain couples TRBV11-2 to TRBJ2-1; 9 bases are shared with TRBD2. Germline CDR1 and CDR2: SGHAT and FQNNGV. J was trimmed by 9 bases and V by 1 base; bases with no gene match: 10. The CDR3 loop spans 16 amino acids. DNA of the CDR3: TGTGCCAGCAGCTTAGCCGCGGGGGGGCACAAGGGTGAGCAGTTCTTC. Translation: CASSLAAGGHKGEQFF.

The gene calls are TRBV6-1 and TRBJ2-1; a weak D match, TRBD2 (6 bases). CDR1 MNHNS and CDR2 SASEGT come from the germline V gene. Trimming took 8 bases from V and 6 from J, leaving 14 bases between them. This CDR3 is built from 13 residues. The CDR3 DNA sequence: TGTGCCAGCGGGGTTGGAGGGCCCAATGAGCAGTTCTTC. Translating gives CASGVGGPNEQFF.

The rearrangement joins TRBV10-3 to TRBJ2-5; 11 nucleotides match TRBD2. CDR1 is ENHRY, CDR2 SYGVKD, per germline. The CDR3 loop spans 15 amino acids. V gave up 10 bases and J gave up 3 bases; unmatched junction bases: 10. The CDR3 sequence: CATNPLAGEEETQYF. The CDR3 coding sequence is TGTGCCACCAATCCACTAGCGGGGGAAGAAGAGACCCAGTACTTC.

This clonotype was observed a few times. CDR3 amino acids: CASSFDFLTDQPQHF. The CDR3 nucleotides read TGTGCCAGCAGTTTCGATTTTTTAACGGATCAGCCCCAGCATTTT. V usage is TRBV12-3 or TRBV12-4 and J usage is TRBJ1-5, with D hard to call. Trimming shortened V by 3 bases and J by 5 bases, and 14 bases separated the two germline ends. CDR3 length: 15 amino acids.

This clonotype turned up a few times. The chain has TRBV5-1 and TRBJ2-7; D ambiguous. Trimming stripped 0 bases from V and 7 bases from J, with 11 bases between. CDR3 length: 13 amino acids. Germline V gives CDR1 SGHRS, CDR2 YFSETQ. This chain's CDR3 is CASSLGVAREQYF. The DNA of the CDR3 is TGCGCCAGCAGCTTGGGGGTCGCACGGGAGCAGTACTTC.

This clonotype showed up just once. V and J are TRBV20-1 and TRBJ2-3, with 9 bases that match TRBD2. This CDR3 contains 15 residues. J was trimmed by 3 bases and V by 5 bases; bases with no gene match: 9. The germline CDR1 and CDR2 sequences are DFQATT and SNEGSKA (reference sequence). The CDR3 sequence: CSALRAGGPTDTQYF. The CDR3 region has the DNA TGCAGTGCTCTCCGGGCGGGGGGGCCGACAGATACGCAGTATTTT.

The chain has TRBV28 and TRBJ2-5; D ambiguous. V shed 3 bases and J shed 7 bases, with 12 bases lying between them. The CDR3 loop spans 13 amino acids. Germline-derived CDR1 and CDR2 are MDHEN and SYDVKM. CDR3 region: CASSLQALRTQYF. CDR3 nucleotides: TGTGCCAGCAGTTTGCAGGCCCTTCGGACCCAGTACTTC.

This clonotype was seen more than once but under ten times. This chain uses TRBV12-3 or TRBV12-4 with TRBJ2-7, with 12 positions matching TRBD2. This CDR3 has 15 residues. V was clipped by 6 bases and J by 7 bases; unmatched bases: 10. The CDR3 region is CASSGRTSGDNEQYF. DNA of the CDR3: TGTGCCAGCAGCGGTAGGACTAGCGGGGATAATGAGCAGTACTTC.

This clonotype was seen a few times. The V and J genes are TRBV6-4 and TRBJ1-5; no clear D gene. The length of the CDR3 is 14 residues. The germline V gene has CDR1 MRHNA and CDR2 SNTAGT. V was pared by 7 bases and J by 3 bases, with 13 bases between. The CDR3 nucleotides read TGTGCCAGCACCTCGAGGACCCTCAATCAGCCCCAGCATTTT. It specifies CASTSRTLNQPQHF.

The gene calls are TRBV7-3 and TRBJ2-1, with 8 bases lining up with TRBD1. CDR1 SGHTA and CDR2 FQGTGA come from the germline V gene. The CDR3 is made up of 13 amino acids. Trimming at V came to 6 bases and at J to 9 bases, leaving 7 bases not matched to a gene. The DNA for the CDR3 is TGTGCCAGCAGGGCAACAGGGGGGAGTGAGCAGTTCTTC. It codes for CASRATGGSEQFF.

This clonotype appeared a few times. V gene TRBV20-1 combines with J gene TRBJ2-1; D may match TRBD1 or TRBD2 (5 bases each). Germline V gene sequence: CDR1 DFQATT, CDR2 SNEGSKA (reference sequence). Trimming stripped 3 bases from V and 6 bases from J, with 15 bases between. The CDR3 has 14 residues. The CDR3 DNA reads as TGCAGTGCTAGCGAGGGGAGTGCGCGCAATGAGCAGTTCTTC. Its translation is CSASEGSARNEQFF.

This sequence joins TRBV6-6 and TRBJ1-2; 8 bases line up with TRBD1. This CDR3 comprises 13 residues. Trimming cost V 7 bases and J 7 bases; bases outside gene matches: 8. The germline gives CDR1 MNHNY, CDR2 SVGAGI (reference sequence). In nucleotides, the CDR3 is TGTGCCAGCACTTCGGACGACAGGGGTGGCTACACCTTC. This sequence encodes CASTSDDRGGYTF.

This clonotype occurred a few times. The V and J genes are TRBV6-5 and TRBJ1-6; TRBD1 matches at 9 bases. Germline CDR1 and CDR2: MNHEY and SVGAGI. Germline trimming cut 2 bases from V and 9 bases from J; bases unmatched to any gene: 5. The length of the CDR3 is 15 residues. The CDR3 sequence is CASSYDRGVSSPLHF. CDR3 coding DNA: TGTGCCAGCAGTTACGACAGGGGGGTGTCTTCACCCCTCCACTTT.